The sequence of this TCR beta chain was determined in a study of T cells in Graves' hyperthyroidism and ophthalmopathy. This clonotype has ten or more counts. Authors of the study amplified TCR beta CDR3 regions from RNA transcripts. A first-round RT-PCR of the TCR CDR3 used the HTBI primer set. MiXCR, run by TCRdb on the multiplex PCR reads, gives a single entry per CDR3 protein. This table holds about 610,000 distinct CDR3 sequences, about 15% found once. The sample consisted of blood. The sequence was obtained from a woman aged 40 to 50 with Graves' ophthalmopathy.

The CDR3 coding sequence is TGTGCCAGCAGGGACAGGGGAAAGACTGAAGCTTTCTTT. Encoded protein: CASRDRGKTEAFF. The V call is TRBV6-1, the J call TRBJ1-1; 9 nucleotides match TRBD1. The CDR3 is 13 amino acids. Germline V lookup: CDR1 MNHNS, CDR2 SASEGT. V lost 6 bases, J lost 5 bases, and 4 bases stayed unmatched.